This TCR beta chain was captured by sequencing in a study of neoadjuvant nivolumab and ipilimumab in lung cancer. The overall study: Nivolumab 3 mg/kg was given days 1, 15 and 29, plus ipilimumab 1 mg/kg day 1 in combination.

Germline V lookup: CDR1 SGHNT, CDR2 YYREEE (reference sequence). The CDR3 has 13 residues. J was trimmed by 9 bases and V by 0 bases; bases with no gene match: 2. Sequenced by immunoSEQ multiplex PCR; TCRdb stores in-frame clones only, minus some. Altogether around 20,000 clones are present, around 76% being singletons, with the ten largest covering roughly 7%. A word on this clone: Its antigen is currently unknown.

Findings and limits, study-wide: Only a single major-pathologic-response sample was available for clonality analysis.

The starting material was tumor tissue, obtained after neoadjuvant nivolumab, alone or with ipilimumab, at or shortly before surgery. The V and J genes are TRBV5-4 and TRBJ2-1, with 8 nucleotides matching TRBD2. The TCR sequence derives from an adult with non-small cell lung cancer. The DNA of the CDR3 is TGTGCCAGCAGCTTGGCCGGGGGGGTTGAGCAGTTCTTC. It yields the protein CASSLAGGVEQFF.